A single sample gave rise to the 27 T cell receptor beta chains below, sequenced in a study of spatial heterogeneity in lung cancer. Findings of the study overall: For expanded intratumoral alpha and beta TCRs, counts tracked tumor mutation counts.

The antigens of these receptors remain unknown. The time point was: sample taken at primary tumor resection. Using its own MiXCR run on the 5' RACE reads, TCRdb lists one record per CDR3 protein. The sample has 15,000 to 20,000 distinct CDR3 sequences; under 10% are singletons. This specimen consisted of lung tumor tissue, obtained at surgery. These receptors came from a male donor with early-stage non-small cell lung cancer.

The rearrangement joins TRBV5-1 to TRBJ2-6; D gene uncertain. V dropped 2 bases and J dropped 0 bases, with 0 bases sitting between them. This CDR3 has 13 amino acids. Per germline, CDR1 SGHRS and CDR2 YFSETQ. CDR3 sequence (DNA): TGCGCCAGCAGCTTCTCTGGGGCCAACGTCCTGACTTTC. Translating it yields CASSFSGANVLTF.

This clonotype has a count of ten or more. The DNA for the CDR3 is TGTGCCAGCAGTTTTGGGCCTGGCCTAGCGTTGTTGGAGCAGTACTTC. Protein: CASSFGPGLALLEQYF. The V and J genes are TRBV28 and TRBJ2-7; possible D gene TRBD2, 6 bases. V gave up 3 bases and J gave up 7 bases, with 22 bases separating them. The CDR3 spans 16 residues. From germline, CDR1 is MDHEN and CDR2 SYDVKM.

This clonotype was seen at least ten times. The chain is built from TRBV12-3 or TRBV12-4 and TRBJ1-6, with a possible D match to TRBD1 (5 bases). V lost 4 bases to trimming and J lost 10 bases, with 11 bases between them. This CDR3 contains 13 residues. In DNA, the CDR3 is TGTGCCAGCAGTTCCGCCCAGGGATCACCCCTCCACTTT. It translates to CASSSAQGSPLHF.

CDR3 in amino acids: CASSIGDAGKTYGYTF. CDR3 bases: TGTGCCAGTAGTATAGGAGACGCCGGGAAGACTTATGGCTACACCTTC. The gene calls are TRBV19 and TRBJ1-2; the D is unclear. CDR3 length: 16 amino acids. Germline loops: CDR1 LNHDA, CDR2 SQIVND (reference sequence). V was pared by 1 base and J by 5 bases, with 17 bases between.

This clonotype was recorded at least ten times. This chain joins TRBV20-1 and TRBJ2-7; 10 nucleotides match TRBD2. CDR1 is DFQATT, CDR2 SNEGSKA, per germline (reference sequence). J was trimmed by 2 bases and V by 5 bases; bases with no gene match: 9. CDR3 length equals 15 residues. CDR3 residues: CSASLAGALPYEQYF. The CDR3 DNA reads TGCAGTGCTTCTCTAGCGGGGGCCCTCCCCTACGAGCAGTACTTC.

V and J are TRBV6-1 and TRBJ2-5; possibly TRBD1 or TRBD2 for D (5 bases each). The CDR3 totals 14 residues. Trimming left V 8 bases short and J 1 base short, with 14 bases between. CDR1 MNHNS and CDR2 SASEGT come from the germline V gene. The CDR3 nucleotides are TGTGCCAGCCGTCTCTGGGGGACCCAAGAGACCCAGTACTTC. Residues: CASRLWGTQETQYF.

The chain's CDR3 is CASSLVDRQPQHF. The CDR3 bases are TGTGCCAGCAGCTTAGTGGACAGGCAGCCCCAGCATTTT. This sequence joins TRBV11-2 and TRBJ1-5; 7 bases fit TRBD1. This CDR3 has 13 amino acids. Germline CDR1 is SGHAT and CDR2 is FQNNGV. The V gene end was trimmed by 1 base and the J gene end by 7 bases; junction bases not matched to a gene: 1.

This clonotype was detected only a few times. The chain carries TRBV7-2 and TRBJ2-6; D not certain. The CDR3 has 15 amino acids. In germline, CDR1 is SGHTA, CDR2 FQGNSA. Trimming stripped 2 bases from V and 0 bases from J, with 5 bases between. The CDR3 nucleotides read TGTGCCAGCAGCTTACCTAACTCTGGGGCCAACGTCCTGACTTTC. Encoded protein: CASSLPNSGANVLTF.

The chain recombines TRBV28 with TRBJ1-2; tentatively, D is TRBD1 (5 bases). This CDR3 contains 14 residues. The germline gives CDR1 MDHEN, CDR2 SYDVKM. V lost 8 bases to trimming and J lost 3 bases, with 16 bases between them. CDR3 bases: TGTGCCAGCGGGTCTATGGGGGACTACTATGGCTACACCTTC. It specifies CASGSMGDYYGYTF.

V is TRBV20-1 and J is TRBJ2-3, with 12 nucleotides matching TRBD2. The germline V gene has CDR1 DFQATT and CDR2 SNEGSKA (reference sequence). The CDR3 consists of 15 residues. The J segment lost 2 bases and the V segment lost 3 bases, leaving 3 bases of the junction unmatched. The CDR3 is CSASGLAGTTDTQYF. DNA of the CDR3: TGCAGTGCTAGCGGACTAGCGGGGACCACAGATACGCAGTATTTT.

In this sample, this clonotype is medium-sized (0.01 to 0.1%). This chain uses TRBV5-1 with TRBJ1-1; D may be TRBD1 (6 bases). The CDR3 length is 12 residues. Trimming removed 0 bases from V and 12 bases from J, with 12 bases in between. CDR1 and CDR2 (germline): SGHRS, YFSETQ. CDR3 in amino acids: CASSLGQGSTFF. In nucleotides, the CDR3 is TGCGCCAGCAGCTTGGGGCAGGGGTCGACTTTCTTT.

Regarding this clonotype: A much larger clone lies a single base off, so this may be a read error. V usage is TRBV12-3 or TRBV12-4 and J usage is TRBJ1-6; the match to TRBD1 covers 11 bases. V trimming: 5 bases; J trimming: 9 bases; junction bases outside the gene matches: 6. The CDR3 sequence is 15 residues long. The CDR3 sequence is CASSAGQGGSSPLHF. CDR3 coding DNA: TGTGCCAGCAGTGCGGGACAGGGGGGGAGTTCACCCCTCCACTTT.

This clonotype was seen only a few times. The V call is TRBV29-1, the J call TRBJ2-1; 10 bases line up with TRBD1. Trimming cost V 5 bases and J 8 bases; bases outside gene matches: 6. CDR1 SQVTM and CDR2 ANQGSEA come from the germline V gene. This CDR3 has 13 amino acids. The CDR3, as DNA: TGCAGCGTTATGGACAGGGGGATCGATGAGCAGTTCTTC. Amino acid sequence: CSVMDRGIDEQFF.

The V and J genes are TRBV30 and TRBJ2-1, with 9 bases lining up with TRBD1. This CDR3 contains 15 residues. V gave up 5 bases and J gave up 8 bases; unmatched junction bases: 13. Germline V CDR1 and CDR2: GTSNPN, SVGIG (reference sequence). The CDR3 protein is CAWDPGGQGKHEQFF. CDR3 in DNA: TGTGCCTGGGACCCGGGGGGACAGGGAAAGCATGAGCAGTTCTTC. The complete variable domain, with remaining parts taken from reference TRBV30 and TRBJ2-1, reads SQTIHQWPATLVQPVGSPLSLECTVEGTSNPNLYWYRQAAGRGLQLLFYSVGIGQISSEVPQNLSASRPQDRQFILSSKKLLLSDSGFYLCAWDPGGQGKHEQFFGPGTRLTVL.

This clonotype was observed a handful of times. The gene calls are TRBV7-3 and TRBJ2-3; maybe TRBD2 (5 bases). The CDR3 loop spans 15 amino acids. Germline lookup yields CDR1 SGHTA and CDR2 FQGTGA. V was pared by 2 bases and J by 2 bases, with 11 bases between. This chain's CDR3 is CASSLGGPHTDTQYF. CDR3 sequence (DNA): TGTGCCAGCAGCTTAGGAGGACCACACACAGATACGCAGTATTTT. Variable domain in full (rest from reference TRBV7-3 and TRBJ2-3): GAGVSQTPSNKVTEKGKYVELRCDPISGHTALYWYRQSLGQGPEFLIYFQGTGAADDSGLPNDRFFAVRPEGSVSTLKIQRTERGDSAVYLCASSLGGPHTDTQYFGPGTRLTVL.

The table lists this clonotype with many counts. CDR3 loop: CASSEGPSHTDTQYF. Written as DNA, the CDR3 is TGTGCCAGCAGCGAGGGCCCTTCCCACACAGATACGCAGTATTTT. The chain recombines TRBV9 with TRBJ2-3; D is unresolved. CDR3 length: 15 amino acids. CDR1 is SGDLS and CDR2 is YYNGEE in the germline V gene. V gave up 3 bases and J gave up 2 bases, with 13 bases separating them.

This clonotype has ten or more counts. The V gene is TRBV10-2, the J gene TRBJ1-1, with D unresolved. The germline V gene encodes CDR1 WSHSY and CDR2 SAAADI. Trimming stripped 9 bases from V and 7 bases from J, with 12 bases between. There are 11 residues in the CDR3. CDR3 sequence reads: CASAGKVEAFF. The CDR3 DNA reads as TGCGCCAGTGCGGGGAAGGTTGAAGCTTTCTTT.

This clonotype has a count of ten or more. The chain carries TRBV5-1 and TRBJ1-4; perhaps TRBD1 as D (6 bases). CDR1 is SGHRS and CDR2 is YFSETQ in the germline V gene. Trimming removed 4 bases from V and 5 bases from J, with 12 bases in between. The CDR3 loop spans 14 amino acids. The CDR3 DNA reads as TGCGCCAGCAGCAACCGGGGGGGCAATGAAAAACTGTTTTTT. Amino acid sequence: CASSNRGGNEKLFF.

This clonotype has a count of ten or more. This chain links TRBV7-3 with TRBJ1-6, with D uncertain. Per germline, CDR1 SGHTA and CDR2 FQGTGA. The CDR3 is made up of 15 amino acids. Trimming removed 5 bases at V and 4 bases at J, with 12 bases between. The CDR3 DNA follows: TGTGCCAGCAGCCCCGACAATCAGTATAATTCACCCCTCCACTTT. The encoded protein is CASSPDNQYNSPLHF.

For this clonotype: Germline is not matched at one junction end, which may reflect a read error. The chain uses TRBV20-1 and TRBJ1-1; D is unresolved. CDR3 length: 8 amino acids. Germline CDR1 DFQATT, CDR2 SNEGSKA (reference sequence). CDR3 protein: CSSREAFF. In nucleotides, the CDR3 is TGCAGTTCTAGGGAGGCTTTCTTT.

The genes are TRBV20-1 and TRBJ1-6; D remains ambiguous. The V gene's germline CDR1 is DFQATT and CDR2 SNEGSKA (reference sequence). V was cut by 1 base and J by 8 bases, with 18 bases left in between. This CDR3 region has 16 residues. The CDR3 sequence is CSARVRVGAVDSPLHF. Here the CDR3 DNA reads TGCAGTGCTAGAGTACGAGTAGGAGCGGTAGATTCACCCCTCCACTTT.

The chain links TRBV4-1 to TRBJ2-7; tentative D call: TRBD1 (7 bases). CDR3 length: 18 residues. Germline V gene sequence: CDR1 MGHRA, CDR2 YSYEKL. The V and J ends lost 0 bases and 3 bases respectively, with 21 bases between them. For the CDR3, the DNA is TGCGCCAGCAGCCAAGAAATTAATATCGGGGGACAGAGCTACGAGCAGTACTTC. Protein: CASSQEINIGGQSYEQYF.

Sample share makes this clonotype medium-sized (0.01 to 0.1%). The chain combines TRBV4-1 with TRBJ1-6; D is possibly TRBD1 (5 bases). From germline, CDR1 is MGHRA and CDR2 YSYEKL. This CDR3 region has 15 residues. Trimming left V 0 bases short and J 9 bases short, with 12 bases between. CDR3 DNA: TGCGCCAGCAGCCAAGATGGGGGATCTAGTTCACCCCTCCACTTT. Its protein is CASSQDGGSSSPLHF.

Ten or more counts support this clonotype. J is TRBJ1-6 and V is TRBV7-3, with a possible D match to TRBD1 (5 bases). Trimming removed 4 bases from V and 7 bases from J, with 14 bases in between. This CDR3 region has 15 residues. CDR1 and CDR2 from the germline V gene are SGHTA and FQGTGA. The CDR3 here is CASSSAGTLNSPLHF. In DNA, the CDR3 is TGTGCCAGCAGCTCCGCCGGGACGTTAAATTCACCCCTCCACTTT.

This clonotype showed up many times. This CDR3 reads CASSWGQGNHSPLHF. The CDR3 bases are TGTGCCAGCAGTTGGGGACAGGGCAACCATTCACCCCTCCACTTT. The chain couples TRBV25-1 to TRBJ1-6, with 9 bases identical to TRBD1. Losses at the gene ends were 5 bases for V and 8 bases for J; bases not matched to a gene: 7. CDR1 and CDR2 from the germline V gene are MGHDK and SYGVNS. The CDR3 is made up of 15 amino acids.

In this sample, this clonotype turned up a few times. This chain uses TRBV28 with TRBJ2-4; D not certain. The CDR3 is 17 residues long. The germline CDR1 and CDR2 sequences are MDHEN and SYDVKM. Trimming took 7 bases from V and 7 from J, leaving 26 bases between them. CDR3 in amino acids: CASTLSWGRSGVNIQYF. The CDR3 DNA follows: TGTGCCAGCACCCTGAGTTGGGGAAGATCTGGAGTGAACATTCAGTACTTC. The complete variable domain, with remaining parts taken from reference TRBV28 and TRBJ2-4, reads DVKVTQSSRYLVKRTGEKVFLECVQDMDHENMFWYRQDPGLGLRLIYFSYDVKMKEKGDIPEGYSVSREKKERFSLILESASTNQTSMYLCASTLSWGRSGVNIQYFGAGTRLSVL.

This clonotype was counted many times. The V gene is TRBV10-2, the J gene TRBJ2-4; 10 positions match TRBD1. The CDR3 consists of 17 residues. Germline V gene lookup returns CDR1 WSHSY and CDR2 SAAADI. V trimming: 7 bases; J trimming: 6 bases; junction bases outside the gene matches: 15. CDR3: CASMKDSRTGGINIQYF. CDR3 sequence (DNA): TGCGCCAGCATGAAAGATTCCCGGACAGGGGGTATAAACATTCAGTACTTC.